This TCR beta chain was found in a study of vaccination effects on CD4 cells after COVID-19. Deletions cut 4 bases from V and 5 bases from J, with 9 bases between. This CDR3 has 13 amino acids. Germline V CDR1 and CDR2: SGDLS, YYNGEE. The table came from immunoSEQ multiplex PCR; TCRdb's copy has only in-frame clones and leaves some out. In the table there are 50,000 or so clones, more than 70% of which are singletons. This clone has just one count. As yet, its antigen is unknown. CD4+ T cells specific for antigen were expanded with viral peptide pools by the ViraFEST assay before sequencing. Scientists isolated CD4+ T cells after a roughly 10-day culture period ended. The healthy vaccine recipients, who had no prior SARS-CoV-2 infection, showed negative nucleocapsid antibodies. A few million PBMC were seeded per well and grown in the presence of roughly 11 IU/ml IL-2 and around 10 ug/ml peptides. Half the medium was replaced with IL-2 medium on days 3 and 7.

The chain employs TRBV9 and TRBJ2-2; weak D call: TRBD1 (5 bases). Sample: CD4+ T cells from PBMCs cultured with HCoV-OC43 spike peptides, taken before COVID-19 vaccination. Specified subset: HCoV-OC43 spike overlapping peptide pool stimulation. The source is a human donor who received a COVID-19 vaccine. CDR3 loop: CASSIQVTGELFF. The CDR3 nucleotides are TGTGCCAGCAGCATACAGGTTACCGGGGAGCTGTTTTTT.